Listed here are 21 T cell receptor beta chains from one sample, sequenced in a study of monozygotic twins with inflammatory bowel disease. Using the 5' RACE reads, TCRdb records one entry per CDR3 protein without DNA. The sample table includes 350,000 to 550,000 distinct CDR3 sequences. The specimen was blood. All receptors derive from a human donor with ulcerative colitis or Crohn's disease, or a healthy co-twin of an affected twin (not recorded which).

The V and J genes are TRBV6-2 or TRBV6-3 and TRBJ2-3; TCRdb names TRBD2, which stays unverified in the absence of DNA. Germline-derived CDR1 and CDR2 are MNHEY and SVGEGT. The CDR3 is 15 amino acids. CDR3 in amino acids: CASSYLLAGTDTQYF.

The rearrangement joins TRBV18 to TRBJ2-7; TCRdb outputs TRBD1, but without DNA this stays unchecked. Germline V CDR1 and CDR2: KGHSH, LQKENI. This CDR3 has 14 residues. CDR3 amino acids: CASSPAGKGYEQYF.

V usage is TRBV25-1 and J usage is TRBJ2-7. This CDR3 spans 14 amino acids. Germline V gene data show CDR1 as MGHDK and CDR2 as SYGVNS. CDR3 sequence: CASSEPGSFYEQYF.

The J gene is TRBJ2-2, the V gene TRBV29-1; the TCRdb D gene call, TRBD1, has no DNA to confirm it. Germline assignment: CDR1 SQVTM and CDR2 ANQGSEA. The CDR3 is 14 residues long. The CDR3 loop is CSVRTGVYTGELFF.

The V call is TRBV5-4, the J call TRBJ2-7; TCRdb proposes TRBD1, but this gene call is untestable without DNA. This CDR3 comprises 15 residues. CDR1 and CDR2 (germline): SGHNT, YYREEE (reference sequence). The CDR3 region is CASSLTGQGVYEQYF.

The rearrangement joins TRBV19 to TRBJ1-2; as DNA is missing, the TRBD1 call by TCRdb cannot be tested. CDR3 length: 12 amino acids. Germline V gene data show CDR1 as LNHDA and CDR2 as SQIVND (reference sequence). CDR3 loop: CASAQGLGGYTF. Variable domain in full (rest from reference TRBV19 and TRBJ1-2): DGGITQSPKYLFRKEGQNVTLSCEQNLNHDAMYWYRQDPGQGLRLIYYSQIVNDFQKGDIAEGYSVSREKKESFPLTVTSAQKNPTAFYLCASAQGLGGYTFGSGTRLTVV.

The chain couples TRBV4-1 to TRBJ2-1; TCRdb proposes TRBD2, but this gene call is untestable without DNA. CDR1 is MGHRA and CDR2 is YSYEKL in the germline V gene. This CDR3 has 17 residues. The CDR3 is CASSQALTSGAYNEQFF.

This rearrangement joins TRBV11-1 to TRBJ2-1; TCRdb names TRBD2, which stays unverified in the absence of DNA. This CDR3 contains 19 residues. The germline V gene has CDR1 SGHAT and CDR2 FQDESV (reference sequence). This CDR3 is CASSSPAFGLAGGSNEQFF.

This rearrangement joins TRBV5-1 to TRBJ2-7; the TCRdb D gene call, TRBD2, has no DNA to confirm it. The CDR3 spans 14 residues. Per the germline V gene, CDR1 is SGHRS and CDR2 is YFSETQ. CDR3: CASSLGASGYEQYF.

This CDR3 is CASSLPGLHGYTF. The J gene is TRBJ1-2, the V gene TRBV5-4; TCRdb picks TRBD1, but there is no DNA to check that call. The CDR3 consists of 13 residues. Germline V gives CDR1 SGHNT, CDR2 YYREEE (reference sequence).

V usage is TRBV28 and J usage is TRBJ2-7; TCRdb reports TRBD2, a call that lacks DNA to check it against. CDR1 MDHEN and CDR2 SYDVKM come from the germline V gene. This CDR3 region has 14 residues. CDR3: CASIQAGGLYEQYF.

The chain's CDR3 is CASSLRQGGYNEQFF. This sequence joins TRBV19 and TRBJ2-1; with no DNA, the TCRdb D assignment of TRBD1 cannot be verified. Germline-derived CDR1 and CDR2 are LNHDA and SQIVND (reference sequence). There are 15 residues in the CDR3.

This chain links TRBV7-8 with TRBJ2-3; as DNA is missing, the TRBD1 call by TCRdb cannot be tested. CDR3 length equals 15 residues. Germline V gives CDR1 SGHVS, CDR2 FQNEAQ. This CDR3 is CASSWQGGPADTQYF. The whole variable domain, filled in from reference TRBV7-8 and TRBJ2-3, reads GAGVSQSPRYKVAKRGQDVALRCDPISGHVSLFWYQQALGQGPEFLTYFQNEAQLDKSGLPSDRFFAERPEGSVSTLKIQRTQQEDSAVYLCASSWQGGPADTQYFGPGTRLTVL.

The rearrangement uses TRBV29-1 and TRBJ2-1; as DNA is missing, the TRBD2 call by TCRdb cannot be tested. The CDR3 is 14 residues long. Looked up from germline, CDR1 is SQVTM and CDR2 is ANQGSEA. The CDR3 spells CSVSFERGANEQFF.

The chain couples TRBV7-2 to TRBJ2-5; checking the TCRdb D call of TRBD2 is not possible without DNA. The germline gives CDR1 SGHTA, CDR2 FQGNSA. This CDR3 contains 14 residues. CDR3 loop: CASSWGGALETQYF.

The chain links TRBV27 to TRBJ2-1; TCRdb's D call, TRBD2, is unchecked because there is no DNA. CDR3 size: 14 residues. The germline V gene encodes CDR1 MNHEY and CDR2 SMNVEV (reference sequence). The CDR3 is CASSPLMAYNEQFF.

The chain uses TRBV6-5 and TRBJ2-1; checking the TCRdb D call of TRBD1 is not possible without DNA. CDR1 MNHEY and CDR2 SVGAGI come from the germline V gene. The CDR3 loop spans 13 amino acids. CDR3 loop: CASSYRGRNEQFF.

V usage is TRBV7-9 and J usage is TRBJ2-3. CDR1 is SEHNR and CDR2 is FQNEAQ in the germline V gene (reference sequence). The CDR3 consists of 15 residues. The CDR3: CASSLGTLITDTQYF. Using reference TRBV7-9 and TRBJ2-3 for the parts outside the CDR3, the full variable domain is DTGVSQNPRHKITKRGQNVTFRCDPISEHNRLYWYRQTLGQGPEFLTYFQNEAQLEKSRLLSDRFSAERPKGSFSTLEIQRTEQGDSAMYLCASSLGTLITDTQYFGPGTRLTVL.

V gene TRBV7-2 combines with J gene TRBJ2-7; no DNA is available, so the TRBD1 call from TCRdb remains unchecked. Germline lookup yields CDR1 SGHTA and CDR2 FQGNSA. The CDR3 sequence is 14 residues long. The CDR3: CASSLSIPGGEQYF. The whole variable domain, remainder taken from reference TRBV7-2 and TRBJ2-7, is GAGVSQSPSNKVTEKGKDVELRCDPISGHTALYWYRQSLGQGLEFLIYFQGNSAPDKSGLPSDRFSAERTGGSVSTLTIQRTQQEDSAVYLCASSLSIPGGEQYFGPGTRLTVT.

The chain's CDR3 is CSARDGGKGSSYEQYF. The J gene is TRBJ2-7, the V gene TRBV20-1; TCRdb designates TRBD1, a call that cannot be tested without DNA. The CDR3 contains 16 residues. Per germline, CDR1 DFQATT and CDR2 SNEGSKA (reference sequence).

The chain recombines TRBV11-2 with TRBJ2-1; there is no DNA to check the TCRdb D call of TRBD2. CDR3 length: 18 amino acids. Germline V gene sequence: CDR1 SGHAT, CDR2 FQNNGV. The CDR3 loop reads CASSLEVASGGRGNEQFF.